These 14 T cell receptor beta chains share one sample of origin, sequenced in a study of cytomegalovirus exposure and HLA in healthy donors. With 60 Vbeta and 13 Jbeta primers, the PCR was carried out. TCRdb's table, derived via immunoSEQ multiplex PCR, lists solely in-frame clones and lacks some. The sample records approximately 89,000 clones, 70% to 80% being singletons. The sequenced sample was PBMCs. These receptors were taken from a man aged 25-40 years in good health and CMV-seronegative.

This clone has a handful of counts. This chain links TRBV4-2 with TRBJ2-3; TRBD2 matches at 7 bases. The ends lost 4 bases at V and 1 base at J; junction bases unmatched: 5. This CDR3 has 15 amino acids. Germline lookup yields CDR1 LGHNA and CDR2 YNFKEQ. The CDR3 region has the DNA TGTGCCAGCAGCCCCCGGGCGGGGGGCACAGATACGCAGTATTTT. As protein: CASSPRAGGTDTQYF.

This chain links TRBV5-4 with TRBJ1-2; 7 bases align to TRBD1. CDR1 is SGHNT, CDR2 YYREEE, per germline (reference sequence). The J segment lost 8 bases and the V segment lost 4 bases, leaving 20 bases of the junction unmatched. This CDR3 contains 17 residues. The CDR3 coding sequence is TGTGCCAGCAGCACAACAGGGGAAATTACGCTCAACAGGGGCTACACCTTC. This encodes CASSTTGEITLNRGYTF.

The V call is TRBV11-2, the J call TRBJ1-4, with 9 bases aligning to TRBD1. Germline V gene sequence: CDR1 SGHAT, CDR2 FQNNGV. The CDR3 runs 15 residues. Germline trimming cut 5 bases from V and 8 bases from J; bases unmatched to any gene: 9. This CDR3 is CASSGYRDRAEKLFF. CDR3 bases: TGTGCCAGCAGCGGCTACCGGGACAGGGCAGAAAAACTGTTTTTT.

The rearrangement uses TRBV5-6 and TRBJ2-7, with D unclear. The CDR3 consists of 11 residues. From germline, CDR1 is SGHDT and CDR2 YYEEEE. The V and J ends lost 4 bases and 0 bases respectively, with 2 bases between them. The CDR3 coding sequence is TGTGCCAGCAGCCACTCCTACGAGCAGTACTTC. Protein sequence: CASSHSYEQYF.

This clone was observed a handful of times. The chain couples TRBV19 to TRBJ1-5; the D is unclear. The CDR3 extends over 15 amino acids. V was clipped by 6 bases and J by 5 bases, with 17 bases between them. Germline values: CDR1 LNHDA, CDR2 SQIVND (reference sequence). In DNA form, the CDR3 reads TGTGCCAGTAGCTTCGCTCCGGGGATGGATCAGCCCCAGCATTTT. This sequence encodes CASSFAPGMDQPQHF.

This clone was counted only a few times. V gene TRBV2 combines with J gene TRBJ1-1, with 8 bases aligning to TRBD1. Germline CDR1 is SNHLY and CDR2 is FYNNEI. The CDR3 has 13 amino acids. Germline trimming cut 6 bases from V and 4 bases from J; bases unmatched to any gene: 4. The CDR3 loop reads CASRPTGGTEAFF. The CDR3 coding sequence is TGTGCCAGCAGGCCTACAGGGGGCACTGAAGCTTTCTTT.

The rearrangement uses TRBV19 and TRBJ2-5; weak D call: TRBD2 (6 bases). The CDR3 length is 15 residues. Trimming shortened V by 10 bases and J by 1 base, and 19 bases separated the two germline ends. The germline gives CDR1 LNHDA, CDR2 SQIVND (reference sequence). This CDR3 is CATKTSWGVQETQYF. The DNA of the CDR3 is TGTGCCACCAAGACATCATGGGGGGTCCAAGAGACCCAGTACTTC.

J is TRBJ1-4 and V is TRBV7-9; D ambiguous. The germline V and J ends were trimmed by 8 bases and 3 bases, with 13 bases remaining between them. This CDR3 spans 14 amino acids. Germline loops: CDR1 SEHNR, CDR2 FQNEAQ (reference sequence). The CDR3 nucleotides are TGTGCCAGCGGCCCGAGGGATTCTAATGAAAAACTGTTTTTT. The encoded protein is CASGPRDSNEKLFF.

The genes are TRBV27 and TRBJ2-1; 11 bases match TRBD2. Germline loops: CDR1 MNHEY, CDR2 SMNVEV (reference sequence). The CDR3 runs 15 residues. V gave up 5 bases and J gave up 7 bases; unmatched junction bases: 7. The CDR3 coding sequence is TGTGCCAGCAGTCTAATAGGGACTAGCGGTAATGAGCAGTTCTTC. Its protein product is CASSLIGTSGNEQFF.

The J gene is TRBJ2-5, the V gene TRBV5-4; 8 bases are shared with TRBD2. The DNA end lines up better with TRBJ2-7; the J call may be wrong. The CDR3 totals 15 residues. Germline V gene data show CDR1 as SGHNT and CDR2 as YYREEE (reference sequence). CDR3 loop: CASSPPGTSSYEQYF. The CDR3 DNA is TGTGCCAGCAGCCCTCCCGGGACTAGCTCCTACGAGCAGTACTTC.

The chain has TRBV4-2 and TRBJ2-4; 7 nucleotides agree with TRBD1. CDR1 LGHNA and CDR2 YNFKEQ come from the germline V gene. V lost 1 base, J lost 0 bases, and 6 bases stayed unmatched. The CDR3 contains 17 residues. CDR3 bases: TGTGCCAGCAGCCAAGTCTGGGGACAGCTAGCCAAAAACATTCAGTACTTC. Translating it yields CASSQVWGQLAKNIQYF.

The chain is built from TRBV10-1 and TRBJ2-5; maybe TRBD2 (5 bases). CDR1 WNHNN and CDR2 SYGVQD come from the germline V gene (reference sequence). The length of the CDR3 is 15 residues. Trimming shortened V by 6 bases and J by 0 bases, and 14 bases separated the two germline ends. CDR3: CASSLATGDQETQYF. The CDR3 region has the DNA TGCGCCAGCAGCCTAGCAACCGGCGACCAAGAGACCCAGTACTTC.

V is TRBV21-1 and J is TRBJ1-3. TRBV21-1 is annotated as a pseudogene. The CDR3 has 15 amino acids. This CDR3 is CASSYRGYSGNTIYF. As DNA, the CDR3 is TGTGCCAGCAGCTATAGAGGTTACTCTGGAAACACCATATATTTT.

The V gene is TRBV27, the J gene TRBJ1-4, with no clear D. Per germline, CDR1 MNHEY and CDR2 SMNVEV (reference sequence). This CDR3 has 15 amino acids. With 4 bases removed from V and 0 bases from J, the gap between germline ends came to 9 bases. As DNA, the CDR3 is TGTGCCAGCAGTTCTACAGCCGCAACTAATGAAAAACTGTTTTTT. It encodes CASSSTAATNEKLFF.